The present TCR beta chain was sequenced within a study of shared clonotypes between healthy human individuals. Assay: immunoSEQ multiplex PCR; the TCRdb copy retains only in-frame clones and omits some. The profile shows approximately 940,000 clones, over 60% of them singletons. As to this clone: Its antigen is still unknown.

Findings and limits, study-wide: A handful of donors had about 5% of their naive CD4 clonotypes in common.

Germline-derived CDR1 and CDR2 are MNHNY and SVGAGI (reference sequence). With V trimmed by 5 bases and J by 1 base, 3 bases remained unmatched. The CDR3 spans 15 residues. The chain couples TRBV6-6 to TRBJ2-5; 11 bases are a match to TRBD1. The origin of this receptor is a young man in good health. Sequenced input: memory CD4+ T cells sorted from blood. Subset defined: CD45RA-negative fraction. CDR3 DNA sequence: TGTGCCAGCAGTATTGGGACAGGGGGCCAAGAGACCCAGTACTTC. Protein product: CASSIGTGGQETQYF.